The T cell receptor beta chain described here comes from a study of lung T cells in sarcoidosis with Löfgren's syndrome. Study information: Repertoire analyses centered on Löfgren's syndrome patients.

V shed 6 bases and J shed 1 base, with 12 bases lying between them. CDR1 and CDR2 (germline): MNHNS, SASEGT. The CDR3 is 14 amino acids. A single record per CDR3 protein comes from TCRdb applying MiXCR to the reads. The table lists around 60,000 distinct CDR3 sequences, around 20% of them singletons, with approximately 2.1% in the top ten. Study-level findings and limits: Multiple Löfgren's syndrome patients reportedly shared TRAV12-1 and TRBV2 CDR3 motifs, suggesting public CD4+ TCRs.

This clonotype is classed as medium-sized. What it binds is unknown. Sequenced sample: CD4+ T cells from PBMCs. The sequence was obtained from a human donor with sarcoidosis (Löfgren's syndrome or another form), or a control subject (not recorded which). The rearrangement links TRBV6-1 to TRBJ1-1, with D perhaps TRBD1 (6 bases). CDR3 in amino acids: CASRSGTTNTEAFF. CDR3 nucleotides: TGTGCCAGCAGGTCCGGGACAACGAACACTGAAGCTTTCTTT.